One and the same sample provided the 7 T cell receptor beta chains below, sequenced in a study of T cell changes during pregnancy in multiple sclerosis. Produced via immunoSEQ multiplex PCR; TCRdb's table is partial and in-frame only. Of approximately 50,000 clones in the sample, roughly 95% were seen once. Here the sequenced sample was CD4+ T cells from peripheral blood mononuclear cells, taken in the third trimester of pregnancy. These receptor sequences come from a female donor with multiple sclerosis, enrolled in a pregnancy study.

The rearrangement uses TRBV5-4 and TRBJ2-7; 12 nucleotides line up with TRBD1. The CDR3 sequence is 14 residues long. The trim removed 0 bases at V and 6 bases at J, leaving 1 base unmatched. CDR1 SGHNT and CDR2 YYREEE come from the germline V gene (reference sequence). CDR3 protein: CASSLGDRGREQYF. In nucleotides, the CDR3 is TGTGCCAGCAGCTTGGGGGACAGGGGGCGCGAGCAGTACTTC.

This clone was observed once. The chain employs TRBV18 and TRBJ2-7; the D gene is possibly TRBD1 (6 bases). The ends were cut back, 1 base at V and 2 bases at J, with 9 bases in the middle. The CDR3 is 14 amino acids. Germline V gene lookup returns CDR1 KGHSH and CDR2 LQKENI. CDR3: CASSPLDRTYEQYF. The CDR3 DNA reads as TGTGCCAGCTCACCACTAGACAGGACCTACGAGCAGTACTTC.

The chain combines TRBV7-2 with TRBJ2-5; 10 bases align to TRBD2. CDR3 length: 15 amino acids. Germline CDR1 reads SGHTA; CDR2 reads FQGNSA. After removal of 7 bases from V and 2 bases from J, the junction contained 7 bases not matched to a gene. The CDR3 loop reads CASMSGGLAQETQYF. The CDR3 DNA sequence: TGTGCCAGCATGTCCGGGGGACTAGCGCAAGAGACCCAGTACTTC.

This sequence joins TRBV2 and TRBJ1-2; weak D call: TRBD1 (6 bases). V was cut by 2 bases and J by 4 bases, with 14 bases left in between. Germline-derived CDR1 and CDR2 are SNHLY and FYNNEI. The CDR3 runs to 15 residues. This CDR3 is CASSEYGGAGYGYTF. The DNA of the CDR3 is TGTGCCAGCAGTGAATATGGGGGCGCAGGCTATGGCTACACCTTC.

The chain is built from TRBV5-1 and TRBJ1-5; 9 bases line up with TRBD1. Losses at the gene ends were 3 bases for V and 5 bases for J; bases not matched to a gene: 6. The V gene's germline CDR1 is SGHRS and CDR2 YFSETQ. This CDR3 has 15 amino acids. The CDR3 DNA reads as TGCGCCAGCAGCTCCGGACAGGGGAAAGATCAGCCCCAGCATTTT. Translation: CASSSGQGKDQPQHF. The full variable domain, its missing parts supplied by reference TRBV5-1 and TRBJ1-5, is KAGVTQTPRYLIKTRGQQVTLSCSPISGHRSVSWYQQTPGQGLQFLFEYFSETQRNKGNFPGRFSGRQFSNSRSEMNVSTLELGDSALYLCASSSGQGKDQPQHFGDGTRLSIL.

The chain uses TRBV30 and TRBJ2-1; D remains unclear. In germline, CDR1 is GTSNPN, CDR2 SVGIG (reference sequence). This CDR3 has 12 amino acids. Trimming removed 2 bases from V and 1 base from J, with 3 bases in between. CDR3 bases: TGTGCCTGGAGTCTGTCCTACAATGAGCAGTTCTTC. This translates into CAWSLSYNEQFF. The entire variable domain, with the rest obtained from reference TRBV30 and TRBJ2-1, is as follows: SQTIHQWPATLVQPVGSPLSLECTVEGTSNPNLYWYRQAAGRGLQLLFYSVGIGQISSEVPQNLSASRPQDRQFILSSKKLLLSDSGFYLCAWSLSYNEQFFGPGTRLTVL.

The rearrangement joins TRBV7-9 to TRBJ2-1, with TRBD2 matching 8 bases. J lost 5 bases, V lost 3 bases, and 9 bases had no gene match. The CDR3 totals 16 residues. From germline, CDR1 is SEHNR and CDR2 FQNEAQ (reference sequence). CDR3 region: CASSFGQAGVHNEQFF. CDR3 DNA: TGTGCCAGCAGCTTCGGTCAAGCGGGGGTTCACAATGAGCAGTTCTTC.